This T cell receptor beta chain was recorded in a study of tumor-infiltrating lymphocytes in primary liver carcinoma. Looking at the study overall: Sequenced samples came back with roughly 3.5 to 7.13 million productive TCRbeta reads, and the counts looked alike across tissue types. General study findings and limits: Blood had a significantly lower top-250-clone fraction than tumors did (p = 0.039).

The investigators made TCR beta cDNA from roughly 0.45 ug total RNA, using a constant-region primer. Amplification in three nested multiplex PCR rounds with slightly modified ARM-PCR gave rise to TCR beta libraries. Primers for the first two PCR rounds were TRBV1-TRBV30 forward primers and a C-beta reverse primer (roughly 9 cycles per round). MiXCR, run by TCRdb on the multiplex PCR reads, gives a single entry per CDR3 protein. The sample has some 100,000 distinct CDR3 sequences, around two thirds seen once. There are a few counts of this clonotype. The antigen remains undetermined. Without any cell sorting, about 20-32 mg of bulk tissue yielded co-extracted RNA and DNA. Chronic HBV infection was present, with no prior treatment. Over 80% of the cells in every tumor sample were viable tumor cells. Germline-derived CDR1 and CDR2 are MDHEN and SYDVKM. V was clipped by 3 bases and J by 5 bases, with 20 bases between them. The CDR3 contains 16 residues.

The chain uses TRBV28 and TRBJ2-7; D gene unclear. The clonotype comes from a woman aged 60-75 years with primary liver carcinoma and hepatitis B virus infection. Sequences were obtained from liver tumor tissue from sampling region 2. The subset was: tumor region T2, inferior pole. This CDR3 is CASSFFTGRYIDEQYF. In DNA, the CDR3 is TGTGCCAGCAGTTTTTTTACTGGGCGGTATATAGACGAGCAGTACTTC.